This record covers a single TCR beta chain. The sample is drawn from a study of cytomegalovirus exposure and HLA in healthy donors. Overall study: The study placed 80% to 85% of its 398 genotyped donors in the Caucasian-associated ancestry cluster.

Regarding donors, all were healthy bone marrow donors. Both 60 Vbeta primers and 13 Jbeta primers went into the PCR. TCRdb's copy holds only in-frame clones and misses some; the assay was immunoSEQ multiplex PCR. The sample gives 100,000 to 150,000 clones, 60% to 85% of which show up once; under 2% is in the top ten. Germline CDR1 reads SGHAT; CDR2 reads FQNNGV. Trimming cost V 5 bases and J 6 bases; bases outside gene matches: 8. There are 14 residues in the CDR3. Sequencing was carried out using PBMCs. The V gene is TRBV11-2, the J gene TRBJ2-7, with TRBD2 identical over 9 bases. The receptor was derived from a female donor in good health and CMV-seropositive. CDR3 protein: CASSLLAGGGEQYF. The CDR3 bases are TGTGCCAGCAGCCTCTTGGCGGGAGGGGGCGAGCAGTACTTC.